This passage covers 9 T cell receptor beta chains from one sample sequenced in a study of early T cells in non-severe SARS-CoV-2 infection. TCRdb reprocessed the 5' RACE reads via MiXCR and lists one record per CDR3 protein. The sample holds just under 45,000 distinct CDR3 sequences; 11% are singletons and the top ten take around 9.8%. The sequenced sample consisted of whole blood. The receptors shown here come from an adult who was a healthcare worker with PCR-confirmed SARS-CoV-2 infection or an uninfected control (not recorded which).

The V and J genes are TRBV6-6 and TRBJ2-2, with D possibly being TRBD1 (6 bases). The CDR3 has 14 residues. The ends were cut back, 6 bases at V and 1 base at J, with 9 bases in the middle. Looked up from germline, CDR1 is MNHNY and CDR2 is SVGAGI (reference sequence). This CDR3 is CASSPDRNTGELFF. CDR3 coding DNA: TGTGCCAGCAGCCCGGACAGGAACACCGGGGAGCTGTTTTTT.

This clonotype came up a few times. This chain's CDR3 is CASTWGKSYEQYF. For the CDR3, the DNA is TGTGCCAGCACCTGGGGGAAGAGCTACGAGCAGTACTTC. V gene TRBV12-3 or TRBV12-4 combines with J gene TRBJ2-7; D might be TRBD1 or TRBD2, each matching 5 bases. V was trimmed by 7 bases and J by 3 bases, leaving 13 bases between them. The CDR3 totals 13 residues.

This clonotype was seen many times. The rearrangement joins TRBV20-1 to TRBJ2-7, with D maybe TRBD2 (5 bases). V was shortened by 2 bases and J by 9 bases, with 14 bases between the two germline ends. CDR3 length: 12 residues. Germline values: CDR1 DFQATT, CDR2 SNEGSKA (reference sequence). In DNA form, the CDR3 reads TGCAGTGCTAGACAGGCTAGCATCGGGCAGTACTTC. Residues: CSARQASIGQYF.

The chain recombines TRBV27 with TRBJ1-5, with unresolved D. V shed 6 bases and J shed 0 bases, with 9 bases lying between them. The CDR3 covers 14 residues. The germline V gene has CDR1 MNHEY and CDR2 SMNVEV (reference sequence). In DNA form, the CDR3 reads TGTGCCAGCAGGACCTTATATAGCAATCAGCCCCAGCATTTT. Translated, it gives CASRTLYSNQPQHF.

The chain carries TRBV19 and TRBJ1-2; D not resolved. The CDR3 has 12 residues. In germline, CDR1 is LNHDA, CDR2 SQIVND (reference sequence). V lost 3 bases and J lost 2, with 4 bases in between. CDR3 protein: CASSINNYGYTF. CDR3 sequence (DNA): TGTGCCAGTAGTATCAACAACTATGGCTACACCTTC.

This clonotype was picked up many times. This chain joins TRBV4-3 and TRBJ2-7; D uncertain. The CDR3 is made up of 13 amino acids. Per germline, CDR1 LGHNA and CDR2 YSLEER. With 0 bases removed from V and 6 bases from J, the gap between germline ends came to 9 bases. CDR3 nucleotides: TGCGCCAGCAGCCAAGATTCGGGTCGCGAGCAGTACTTC. Its translation is CASSQDSGREQYF.

This clonotype has more than one count but fewer than ten. The genes are TRBV7-7 and TRBJ2-2, with D unclear. Germline V gene data show CDR1 as SSHAT and CDR2 as FNYEAQ (reference sequence). The CDR3 loop spans 14 amino acids. Trimming took off 5 bases at V and 0 bases at J, with 7 bases between the two ends. Written as DNA, the CDR3 is TGTGCCAGCAGCCCTTCCTCGAACACCGGGGAGCTGTTTTTT. It codes for CASSPSSNTGELFF. The whole variable domain, remainder taken from reference TRBV7-7 and TRBJ2-2, is GAGVSQSPRYKVTKRGQDVTLRCDPISSHATLYWYQQALGQGPEFLTYFNYEAQPDKSGLPSDRFSAERPEGSISTLTIQRTEQRDSAMYRCASSPSSNTGELFFGEGSRLTVL.

The chain links TRBV7-2 to TRBJ1-6; D may be TRBD1 (5 bases). CDR1 SGHTA and CDR2 FQGNSA come from the germline V gene. Trimming took 5 bases from V and 10 from J, leaving 9 bases between them. The length of the CDR3 is 12 residues. CDR3 sequence: CASSPRGSPLHF. DNA of the CDR3: TGTGCCAGCAGCCCCCGGGGCTCACCCCTCCACTTT. The whole variable domain, remainder taken from reference TRBV7-2 and TRBJ1-6, is GAGVSQSPSNKVTEKGKDVELRCDPISGHTALYWYRQSLGQGLEFLIYFQGNSAPDKSGLPSDRFSAERTGGSVSTLTIQRTQQEDSAVYLCASSPRGSPLHFGNGTRLTVT.

In this sample, this clonotype turned up many times. Sequence at one end of the junction differs from germline and may be a read error. This rearrangement joins TRBV29-1 to TRBJ2-4; D ambiguous. This CDR3 region has 12 residues. Per germline, CDR1 SQVTM and CDR2 ANQGSEA. CDR3 in DNA: TGCAGCGTTGGAGACATCGGCTTAACAGTGAGCTTC. Encoded protein: CSVGDIGLTVSF.